This is a list of T cell receptor beta chains from one sample in a study of blood T cell repertoires in COVID-19. The data were produced by immunoSEQ multiplex PCR, yet TCRdb's version contains in-frame clones alone and is incomplete. The repertoire holds some 300,000 clones, with around 87% as singletons. Source material: peripheral blood. The receptors stem from a man between 65 and 85 years old with acute or convalescent COVID-19. The CDR3 runs from the conserved cysteine through the conserved F or W. D genes are given only for firm matches. Rows may omit the clone size; those that give it use once, few, many or a size class.

>TRBV19|-|-|TRBJ2-1
TGTGCCAGTAGTATCTCGAGGGCCTCCTACAATGAGCAGTTCTTC
CASSISRASYNEQFF
>TRBV19|-|TRBD1|TRBJ2-1
TGTGCCAGTAGTGGACAGGGGTCCTACAATGAGCAGTTCTTC
CASSGQGSYNEQFF
>TRBV21-1|few|-|TRBJ1-2
TGTGCCAGCAGCACAGGTCGACGAGGGATATATGGCTACACCTTC
CASSTGRRGIYGYTF
>TRBV30|-|-|TRBJ2-2
TGTGCCTGCCCTAGGGTTAGGGGGATGAACACCGGGGAGCTGTTTTTT
CACPRVRGMNTGELFF
>TRBV29-1|-|-|TRBJ1-5
TGCAGCGTTGAGTGGGAGAGCAATCAGCCCCAGCATTTT
CSVEWESNQPQHF
>TRBV19|-|-|TRBJ2-2
TGTGCCAGTAGTATCGCGGGATCTGCCGGGGAGCTGTTTTTT
CASSIAGSAGELFF
>TRBV4-3|-|-|TRBJ2-3
TGCGCCAGCAGCCAAGGACCCTCGGGGGGCCCAACAGATACGCAGTATTTT
CASSQGPSGGPTDTQYF
>TRBV18|-|-|TRBJ1-3
TGTGCCAGCTCACCACAAGGGGACTCTGGAAACACCATATATTTT
CASSPQGDSGNTIYF
>TRBV6-5|few|-|TRBJ2-7
TGTGCCAGCAGGCGTGACAGTCTCTCCTACGAGCAGTACTTC
CASRRDSLSYEQYF
>TRBV7-9|-|-|TRBJ1-4
TGTGCCAGCGGTACTCGAGGGAAGGTTGGAACTAATGAAAAACTGTTTTTT
CASGTRGKVGTNEKLFF
>TRBV5-1|-|-|TRBJ2-1
TGCGCCAGCAGCTTGGCCGCGGCAAATGAGCAGTTCTTC
CASSLAAANEQFF
>TRBV27|-|TRBD1|TRBJ1-2
TGTGCCAGCAGTCTCCAGGGGGCTAACTATGGCTACACCTTC
CASSLQGANYGYTF
>TRBV4-3|once|TRBD2|TRBJ2-5
TGCGCCAGCAGCCAATCCTATGGACTAGCGGGAGTAGGAGAGACCCAGTACTTC
CASSQSYGLAGVGETQYF
>TRBV5-8|-|TRBD1|TRBJ1-1
TGTGCCAGCAGCCGCGATGACAGGGACACTGAAGCTTTCTTT
CASSRDDRDTEAFF
>TRBV4-1|-|TRBD1|TRBJ2-3
TGCGCCAGCAGCCATTCCGGACAGGGAACAGATACGCAGTATTTT
CASSHSGQGTDTQYF
>TRBV28|-|TRBD2|TRBJ2-5
TGTGCCAGCAATAGGCTAGCGGGAGGAGGGAGGGAGACCCAGTACTTC
CASNRLAGGGRETQYF
>TRBV11-1|few|-|TRBJ2-1
TGTGCCAGCAGCTTAGCGGAGGGGATCCATGAGCAGTTCTTC
CASSLAEGIHEQFF
>TRBV2|-|TRBD1|TRBJ2-4
TGTGCCAGCAGTGTTGAGGGACAGGTAGCCAAAAACATTCAGTACTTC
CASSVEGQVAKNIQYF
>TRBV25-1|-|-|TRBJ1-6
TGTGCCAGCAGTGAATATTCTGTCCTCCCCTCGAATTCACCCCTCCACTTT
CASSEYSVLPSNSPLHF
>TRBV4-1|-|TRBD2|TRBJ2-1
TGCGCCAGCAGCCAAGAGGGGACTAGCGGGAGGGCGAGCTCCTACAATGAGCAGTTCTTC
CASSQEGTSGRASSYNEQFF
>TRBV6-1|many|-|TRBJ1-3
TGTGCCAGCAGTGACGGGTCCTCTGGAAACACCATATATTTT
CASSDGSSGNTIYF
>TRBV7-9|-|TRBD1|TRBJ2-3
TGTGCCAGCAGCTTAGATAGGGCGAGCGTCGACAGGGTCTTT
CASSLDRASVDRVF
>TRBV7-8|-|TRBD2|TRBJ2-3
TGTGCCAGCAACGGACTAGCGGCCCAGGTCGGCACAGATACGCAGTATTTT
CASNGLAAQVGTDTQYF
>TRBV25-1|-|TRBD1|TRBJ1-1
TGTGCCAGCAGTGAATGGGGGACAGGGGGCGCTTACACTGAAGCTTTCTTT
CASSEWGTGGAYTEAFF